The clone carrying this T cell receptor beta chain showed up just a few times. Its antigen is not identified. Germline V gene lookup returns CDR1 SEHNR and CDR2 FQNEAQ (reference sequence). The CDR3 runs 16 residues. V lost 5 bases to trimming and J lost 2 bases; unmatched junction nucleotides: 9. The PCR had 60 Vbeta and 13 Jbeta primers. Clones were read by immunoSEQ multiplex PCR, and TCRdb kept only the in-frame ones, dropping some. In the table there are about 150,000 clones, around 81% of which are singletons. This specimen belongs to a study of cytomegalovirus exposure and HLA in healthy donors. Study-level findings and limits: Confirmation was obtained in vitro that a few CMV-associated chains are specific for CMV antigens. An analysis that came later showed most CMV-associated TCR beta chains appearing HLA-restricted. The HLA-A and HLA-B alleles of most subjects were reportedly predicted accurately from TCR beta sequences. In an earlier analysis, most TCR beta V segments were productive about 90% or about 30% of the time.

The sequenced sample consisted of PBMCs. This TCR derives from a man aged 40-49 years in good health and CMV-seronegative. The V call is TRBV7-9, the J call TRBJ2-1; 7 positions match TRBD2. DNA for the CDR3: TGTGCCAGCAGCCCCGGGACTATCCGTACCTACAATGAGCAGTTCTTC. Translated: CASSPGTIRTYNEQFF.